This T cell receptor beta chain was sequenced during a study of cytomegalovirus exposure and HLA in healthy donors. Whole-study results and caveats: Per a later analysis, HLA-associated TCR beta chains showed more clonal expansion than other, equally common TCR beta chains. Associated with cytomegalovirus, according to the listing, were 150 to 200 TCR beta chains.

As to this clone: Its cognate antigen is unknown.

The PCR had 60 Vbeta and 13 Jbeta primers. Clones were sequenced by immunoSEQ multiplex PCR, and TCRdb holds only the in-frame ones, with some missing. The table records over 100,000 clones, 65% to 90% of them present only once. The CDR3 is made up of 14 amino acids. Trimming pared 5 bases from V and 3 bases from J, leaving 13 bases between. CDR1 PRHDT and CDR2 FYEKMQ come from the germline V gene (reference sequence). Sampled while nominally healthy, donors likely had unrecorded immune exposures. V usage is TRBV13 and J usage is TRBJ1-1; perhaps TRBD1 as D (5 bases). The receptor was isolated from a woman aged 25-40 years in good health and CMV-seronegative. Sequencing input: PBMCs. CDR3 DNA: TGTGCCAGCAGCCGAGACAGTTCCTACACTGAAGCTTTCTTT. This encodes CASSRDSSYTEAFF.